These 21 T cell receptor beta chains share one sample of origin, sequenced in a study of cytomegalovirus exposure and HLA in healthy donors. The repertoire was sequenced with immunoSEQ multiplex PCR; TCRdb's copy has only in-frame clones and lacks some. Seen here are about 56,000 clones, 85% to 95% observed once, and the top ten hold around 1.7%. Sequencing was performed on PBMCs. These receptors came from a woman under 30 in good health and CMV-seropositive.

This clone was counted a single time. The chain recombines TRBV2 with TRBJ2-3; TRBD2 matches 10 bases. Germline V gene data show CDR1 as SNHLY and CDR2 as FYNNEI. This CDR3 spans 14 amino acids. V dropped 9 bases and J dropped 2; count of bases not matched to a gene: 5. The CDR3 spells CASPSGGFTDTQYF. The CDR3 coding sequence is TGTGCCAGTCCTAGCGGGGGCTTCACAGATACGCAGTATTTT. The full variable domain, completed using reference TRBV2 and TRBJ2-3, is EPEVTQTPSHQVTQMGQEVILRCVPISNHLYFYWYRQILGQKVEFLVSFYNNEISEKSEIFDDQFSVERPDGSNFTLKIRSTKLEDSAMYFCASPSGGFTDTQYFGPGTRLTVL.

The chain is built from TRBV29-1 and TRBJ1-1, with TRBD1 matching 7 bases. CDR1 SQVTM and CDR2 ANQGSEA come from the germline V gene. This CDR3 comprises 12 residues. V trimming: 6 bases; J trimming: 5 bases; junction bases outside the gene matches: 6. CDR3 region: CSVNRGTTEAFF. The CDR3, as DNA: TGCAGCGTCAACAGGGGAACAACTGAAGCTTTCTTT.

There are a few counts of this clone. The rearrangement uses TRBV4-1 and TRBJ1-2; the match to TRBD1 covers 10 bases. The ends lost 1 base at V and 5 bases at J; junction bases unmatched: 10. The CDR3 is 17 amino acids. Germline loops: CDR1 MGHRA, CDR2 YSYEKL. The CDR3 nucleotides read TGCGCCAGCAGCCAAGGGGGACAGGGGCAATCCTCGTATGGCTACACCTTC. This sequence encodes CASSQGGQGQSSYGYTF.

The CDR3 sequence: CASSETGLREFF. In DNA form, the CDR3 reads TGTGCCAGCAGTGAAACAGGATTAAGGGAGTTCTTC. The chain uses TRBV6-1 and TRBJ2-1; a possible D gene is TRBD1 (5 bases). This CDR3 has 12 amino acids. Trimming stripped 2 bases from V and 14 bases from J, with 13 bases between. Germline CDR1 and CDR2: MNHNS and SASEGT.

The rearrangement uses TRBV6-4 and TRBJ2-2, with 9 positions matching TRBD2. There are 15 residues in the CDR3. J gave up 4 bases and V 3 bases, and 3 bases lay outside the gene matches. CDR1 and CDR2 (germline): MRHNA, SNTAGT. This chain's CDR3 is CASSESGGLTGELFF. CDR3 in DNA: TGTGCCAGCAGTGAGAGCGGGGGGCTCACCGGGGAGCTGTTTTTT.

This clone was found once. The rearrangement uses TRBV4-3 and TRBJ1-1; perhaps TRBD1 as D (5 bases). The CDR3 is 14 residues long. V was cut by 0 bases and J by 7 bases, with 12 bases left in between. Germline V gene lookup returns CDR1 LGHNA and CDR2 YSLEER. As DNA, the CDR3 is TGCGCCAGCAGCCAAGATCCGACAGCCTATGAAGCTTTCTTT. The encoded protein is CASSQDPTAYEAFF.

This chain uses TRBV7-8 with TRBJ2-7; weak D call: TRBD1 (7 bases). The V and J ends lost 0 bases and 2 bases respectively, with 14 bases between them. CDR1 is SGHVS, CDR2 FQNEAQ, per germline. The CDR3 has 16 residues. The CDR3 here is CASSLASGGSPYEQYF. DNA for the CDR3: TGTGCCAGCAGCTTAGCCTCAGGGGGGAGCCCCTACGAGCAGTACTTC.

This clone was recorded once. Here the CDR3 reads CASSLDGRTDTQYF. The CDR3 coding sequence is TGTGCCAGCAGCTTAGACGGTCGCACAGATACGCAGTATTTT. This chain joins TRBV7-2 and TRBJ2-3; D uncertain. V lost 1 base, J lost 1 base, and 6 bases lay in between. CDR3 length: 14 amino acids. Germline assignment: CDR1 SGHTA and CDR2 FQGNSA.

The V call is TRBV5-1, the J call TRBJ1-1; 8 bases match TRBD1. CDR1 and CDR2 (germline): SGHRS, YFSETQ. The length of the CDR3 is 14 residues. V lost 4 bases and J lost 7; bases outside the gene matches: 9. The CDR3 nucleotides read TGCGCCAGCAGCCCCAGGCAGGGGGCTGGTGAAGCTTTCTTT. Its protein product is CASSPRQGAGEAFF.

V gene TRBV10-3 combines with J gene TRBJ1-1; the D gene is possibly TRBD1 (6 bases). The CDR3 contains 15 residues. CDR1 and CDR2 (germline): ENHRY, SYGVKD. The V gene lost 6 bases and the J gene lost 1 base, with 15 bases spanning the gap. The CDR3 DNA is TGTGCCATCAGCTCAATAGCGACAGGGAACACTGAAGCTTTCTTT. Its translation: CAISSIATGNTEAFF.

The chain employs TRBV27 and TRBJ2-1; 8 bases match TRBD2. Losses at the gene ends were 7 bases for V and 9 bases for J; bases not matched to a gene: 14. The germline gives CDR1 MNHEY, CDR2 SMNVEV (reference sequence). CDR3 length equals 15 residues. The CDR3 sequence: CASTPRGRGGSEQFF. CDR3 bases: TGTGCCAGCACCCCAAGGGGACGGGGGGGCAGTGAGCAGTTCTTC.

The chain couples TRBV7-9 to TRBJ2-1; D is ambiguous. Germline CDR1 reads SEHNR; CDR2 reads FQNEAQ (reference sequence). Deletions cut 2 bases from V and 5 bases from J, with 10 bases between. The CDR3 is 14 residues long. The CDR3 is CASSLPGFNNEQFF. CDR3 bases: TGTGCCAGCAGCTTACCCGGGTTTAACAATGAGCAGTTCTTC. The full variable domain, its missing parts supplied by reference TRBV7-9 and TRBJ2-1, is DTGVSQNPRHKITKRGQNVTFRCDPISEHNRLYWYRQTLGQGPEFLTYFQNEAQLEKSRLLSDRFSAERPKGSFSTLEIQRTEQGDSAMYLCASSLPGFNNEQFFGPGTRLTVL.

The chain employs TRBV9 and TRBJ1-1, with D maybe TRBD1 (6 bases). V was cut by 6 bases and J by 2 bases, with 17 bases left in between. The CDR3 is 15 amino acids. Germline assignment: CDR1 SGDLS and CDR2 YYNGEE. The CDR3 sequence is CASTPPGTSNTEAFF. In DNA form, the CDR3 reads TGTGCCAGCACCCCCCCCGGGACATCCAACACTGAAGCTTTCTTT.

This rearrangement joins TRBV19 to TRBJ1-1, with a tentative D call TRBD1 (6 bases). CDR1 and CDR2 (germline): LNHDA, SQIVND (reference sequence). The CDR3 has 13 residues. The germline V and J ends were trimmed by 5 bases and 3 bases, with 10 bases remaining between them. Here the CDR3 reads CASSPPGDTEAFF. As DNA, the CDR3 is TGTGCCAGTAGTCCCCCAGGGGACACTGAAGCTTTCTTT.

The chain is built from TRBV30 and TRBJ1-5; 9 bases align to TRBD1. The length of the CDR3 is 13 residues. The J segment lost 4 bases and the V segment lost 5 bases, leaving 3 bases of the junction unmatched. Germline V gives CDR1 GTSNPN, CDR2 SVGIG (reference sequence). The CDR3 is CAWRGQGNQPQHF. Here the CDR3 DNA reads TGTGCCTGGCGGGGACAGGGAAATCAGCCCCAGCATTTT.

The chain joins TRBV18 to TRBJ2-5, with a weak D call TRBD1 (6 bases). The V gene's germline CDR1 is KGHSH and CDR2 LQKENI. CDR3 size: 15 residues. The V gene lost 2 bases and the J gene lost 6 bases, with 16 bases spanning the gap. The CDR3 loop is CASSPIPTRGQTQYF. Written as DNA, the CDR3 is TGTGCCAGCTCACCAATCCCTACCAGGGGCCAGACCCAGTACTTC.

The chain joins TRBV2 to TRBJ2-5; 10 nucleotides agree with TRBD2. Looked up from germline, CDR1 is SNHLY and CDR2 is FYNNEI. Trimming took 3 bases from V and 2 from J; bases not matched to a gene: 12. The CDR3 is 18 amino acids. CDR3 sequence reads: CASSDLTSGDLYQETQYF. The DNA of the CDR3 is TGTGCCAGCAGTGACTTAACTAGCGGGGACCTTTATCAAGAGACCCAGTACTTC.

This clone was observed a handful of times. V usage is TRBV6-4 and J usage is TRBJ2-5; 10 bases fit TRBD2. Germline V CDR1 and CDR2: MRHNA, SNTAGT. The length of the CDR3 is 15 residues. J gave up 5 bases and V 0 bases, and 3 bases lay outside the gene matches. In nucleotides, the CDR3 is TGTGCCAGCAGTGACTCAGCGGGGGGGATGGAGACCCAGTACTTC. This encodes CASSDSAGGMETQYF.

The DNA of the CDR3 is TGCGCCAGCAGCCAAGACCTCTACGGACAGGGGACCTCCTACGAGCAGTACTTC. This translates into CASSQDLYGQGTSYEQYF. This rearrangement joins TRBV4-3 to TRBJ2-7, with 9 positions matching TRBD1. Looked up from germline, CDR1 is LGHNA and CDR2 is YSLEER. The CDR3 extends over 18 amino acids. V gave up 0 bases and J gave up 0 bases; unmatched junction bases: 9.

The chain uses TRBV18 and TRBJ1-2, with 7 positions matching TRBD1. Losses at the gene ends were 3 bases for V and 8 bases for J; bases not matched to a gene: 9. Per the germline V gene, CDR1 is KGHSH and CDR2 is LQKENI. The CDR3 is 14 amino acids. This chain's CDR3 is CASSPTTGVVGYTF. CDR3 coding DNA: TGTGCCAGCTCACCGACAACAGGGGTAGTCGGCTACACCTTC.

The rearrangement links TRBV11-2 to TRBJ2-2, with TRBD2 matching over 10 bases. CDR1 is SGHAT and CDR2 is FQNNGV in the germline V gene. CDR3 size: 17 residues. Germline trimming cut 3 bases from V and 4 bases from J; bases unmatched to any gene: 8. CDR3 in amino acids: CASSFPSGGLSTGELFF. The DNA for the CDR3 is TGTGCCAGCAGCTTCCCTAGCGGGGGCCTGAGCACCGGGGAGCTGTTTTTT.